The sequence of this T cell receptor beta chain was determined in a study of radiotherapy plus CTLA-4 blockade in lung cancer. Study as a whole: Objective response was observed in more than 15% of patients, and disease control in roughly 30%.

Profiled with immunoSEQ multiplex PCR; TCRdb holds only in-frame clones, not every one. Of some 110,000 clones in the sample, 81% were seen once. This TCR was sampled from a human donor with non-small cell lung cancer that progressed on radiotherapy plus ipilimumab. Some clones in this sample may be carry-over from other donors' samples. The sequences come from peripheral blood, collected from a patient treated with radiotherapy plus ipilimumab.

The CDR3 nucleotides are TGTGCCAGCAGTTTTGCAGGGCAAGCTTCTGAAGCTTTCTTT. It encodes CASSFAGQASEAFF. This chain connects TRBV27 to TRBJ1-1; TRBD1 is a possible D gene (5 bases). The germline V and J ends were trimmed by 3 bases and 6 bases, with 14 bases remaining between them. Germline V gene data show CDR1 as MNHEY and CDR2 as SMNVEV (reference sequence). The CDR3 has 14 amino acids.